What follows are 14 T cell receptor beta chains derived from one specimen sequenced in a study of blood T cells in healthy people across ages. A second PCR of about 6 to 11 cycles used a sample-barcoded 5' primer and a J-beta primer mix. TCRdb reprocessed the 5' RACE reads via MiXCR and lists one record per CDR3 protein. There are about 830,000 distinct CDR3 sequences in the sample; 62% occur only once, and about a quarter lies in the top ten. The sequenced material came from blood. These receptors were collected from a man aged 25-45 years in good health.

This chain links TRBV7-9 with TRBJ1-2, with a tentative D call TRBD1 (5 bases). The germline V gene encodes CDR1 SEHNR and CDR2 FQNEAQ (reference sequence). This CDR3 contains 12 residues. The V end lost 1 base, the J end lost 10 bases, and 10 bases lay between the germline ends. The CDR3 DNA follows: TGTGCCAGCAGCTTAGGGGGCGCATACTACACCTTC. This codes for CASSLGGAYYTF.

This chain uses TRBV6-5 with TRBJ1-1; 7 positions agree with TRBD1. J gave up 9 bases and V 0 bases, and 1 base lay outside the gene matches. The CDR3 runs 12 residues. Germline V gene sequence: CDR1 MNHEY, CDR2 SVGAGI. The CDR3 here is CASSYSGGKAFF. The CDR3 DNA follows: TGTGCCAGCAGTTACTCAGGGGGCAAAGCTTTCTTT.

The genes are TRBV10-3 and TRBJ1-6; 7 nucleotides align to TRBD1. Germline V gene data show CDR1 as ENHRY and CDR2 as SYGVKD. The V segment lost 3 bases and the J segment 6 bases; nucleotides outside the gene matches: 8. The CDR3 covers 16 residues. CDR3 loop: CAISEPPGQINSPLHF. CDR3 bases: TGTGCCATCAGTGAACCGCCGGGACAGATTAATTCACCCCTCCACTTT.

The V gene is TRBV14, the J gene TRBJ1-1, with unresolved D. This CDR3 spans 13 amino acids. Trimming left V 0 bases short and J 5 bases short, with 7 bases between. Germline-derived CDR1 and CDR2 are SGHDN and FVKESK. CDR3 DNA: TGTGCCAGCAGCCAAGATTTAACGACTGAAGCTTTCTTT. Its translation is CASSQDLTTEAFF.

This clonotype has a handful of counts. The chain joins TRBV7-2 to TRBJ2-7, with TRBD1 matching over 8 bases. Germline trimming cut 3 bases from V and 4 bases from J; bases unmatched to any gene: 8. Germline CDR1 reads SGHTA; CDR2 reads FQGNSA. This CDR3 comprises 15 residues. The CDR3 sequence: CASSFSDRVDYEQYF. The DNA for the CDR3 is TGTGCCAGCAGCTTCTCGGACAGGGTTGATTACGAGCAGTACTTC.

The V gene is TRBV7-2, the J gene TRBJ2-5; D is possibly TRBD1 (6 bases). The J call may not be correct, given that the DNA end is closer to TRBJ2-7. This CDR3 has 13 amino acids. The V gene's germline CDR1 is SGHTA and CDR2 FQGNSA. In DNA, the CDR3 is TGTGCCAGCAGCTGGACAGATTTCGACGAGCAGTACTTC. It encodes CASSWTDFDEQYF.

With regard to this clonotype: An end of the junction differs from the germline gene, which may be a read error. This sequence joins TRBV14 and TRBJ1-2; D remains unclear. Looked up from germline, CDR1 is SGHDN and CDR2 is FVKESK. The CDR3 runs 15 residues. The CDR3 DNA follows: TGTGCCAGCAGCCAAGGCCTCGGGTATAACTATGGCCACACCTTC. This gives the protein CASSQGLGYNYGHTF. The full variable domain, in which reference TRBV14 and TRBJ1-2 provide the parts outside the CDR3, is EAGVTQFPSHSVIEKGQTVTLRCDPISGHDNLYWYRRVMGKEIKFLLHFVKESKQDESGMPNNRFLAERTGGTYSTLKVQPAELEDSGVYFCASSQGLGYNYGHTFGSGTRLTVV.

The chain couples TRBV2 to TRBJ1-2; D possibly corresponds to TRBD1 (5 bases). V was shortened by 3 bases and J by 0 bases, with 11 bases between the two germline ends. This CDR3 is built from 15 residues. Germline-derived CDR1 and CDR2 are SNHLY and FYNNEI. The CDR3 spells CASSEPGPSNYGYTF. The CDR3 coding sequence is TGTGCCAGCAGTGAGCCGGGACCCTCTAACTATGGCTACACCTTC.

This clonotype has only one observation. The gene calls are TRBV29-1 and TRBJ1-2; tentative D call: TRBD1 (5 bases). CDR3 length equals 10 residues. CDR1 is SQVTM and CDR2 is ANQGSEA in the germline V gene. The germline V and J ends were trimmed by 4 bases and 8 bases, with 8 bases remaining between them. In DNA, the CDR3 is TGCAGCGTTGGCCAGGGAGGCTACACCTTC. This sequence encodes CSVGQGGYTF.

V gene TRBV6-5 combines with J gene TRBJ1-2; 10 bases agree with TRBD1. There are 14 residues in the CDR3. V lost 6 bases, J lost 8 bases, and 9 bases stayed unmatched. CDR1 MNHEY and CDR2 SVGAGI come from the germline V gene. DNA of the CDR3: TGTGCCAGCAGGCCCCCGGGACAGGGGTGGGGCTACACCTTC. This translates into CASRPPGQGWGYTF.

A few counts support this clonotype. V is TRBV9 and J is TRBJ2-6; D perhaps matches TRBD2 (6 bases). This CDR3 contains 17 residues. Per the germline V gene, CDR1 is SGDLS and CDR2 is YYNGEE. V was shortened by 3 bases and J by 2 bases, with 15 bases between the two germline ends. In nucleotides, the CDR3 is TGTGCCAGCAGCGCCGGGGGAGGCCCTACTGGGGCCAACGTCCTGACTTTC. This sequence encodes CASSAGGGPTGANVLTF.

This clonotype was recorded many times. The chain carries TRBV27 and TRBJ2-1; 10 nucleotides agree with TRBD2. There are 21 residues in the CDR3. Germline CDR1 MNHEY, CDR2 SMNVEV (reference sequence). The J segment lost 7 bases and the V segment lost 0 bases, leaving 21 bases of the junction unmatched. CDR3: CASSLSMGFVASGGRLNEQFF. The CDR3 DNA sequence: TGTGCCAGCAGTTTATCGATGGGGTTCGTGGCTAGCGGGGGTCGGTTGAATGAGCAGTTCTTC.

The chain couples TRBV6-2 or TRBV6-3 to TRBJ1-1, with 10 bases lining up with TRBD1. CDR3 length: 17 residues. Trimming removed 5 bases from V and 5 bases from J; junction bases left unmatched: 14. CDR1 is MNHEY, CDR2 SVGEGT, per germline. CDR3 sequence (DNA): TGTGCCAGCAGTGACCCTGGGGACAGGGGAGGATGGACTGAAGCTTTCTTT. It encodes CASSDPGDRGGWTEAFF.

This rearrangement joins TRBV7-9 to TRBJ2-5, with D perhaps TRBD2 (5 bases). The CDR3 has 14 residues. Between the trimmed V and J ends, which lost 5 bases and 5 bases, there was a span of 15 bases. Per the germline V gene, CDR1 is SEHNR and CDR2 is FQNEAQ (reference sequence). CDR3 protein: CASSPGLTAETQYF. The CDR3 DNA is TGTGCCAGCAGCCCAGGACTTACTGCGGAGACCCAGTACTTC.